The 26 T cell receptor beta chains given below trace back to one sample, sequenced in a study of cytomegalovirus exposure and HLA in healthy donors. Use of 60 Vbeta and 13 Jbeta primers characterized the PCR. Some clones are missing from TCRdb's copy, which holds only in-frame ones; the method was immunoSEQ multiplex PCR. The table has some 200,000 clones, 75% to 90% seen once. The sample was PBMCs. The receptors derive from a man aged 40-55 years in good health and CMV-seropositive.

This chain connects TRBV4-3 to TRBJ1-2; D is undetermined. Germline assignment: CDR1 LGHNA and CDR2 YSLEER. The CDR3 covers 15 residues. Trimming pared 1 base from V and 1 base from J, leaving 10 bases between. CDR3: CASSQALEINYGYTF. The DNA of the CDR3 is TGCGCCAGCAGCCAAGCTTTGGAGATTAACTATGGCTACACCTTC.

V gene TRBV7-2 combines with J gene TRBJ1-5, with no clear D. CDR3 length equals 14 residues. In germline, CDR1 is SGHTA, CDR2 FQGNSA. V gave up 3 bases and J gave up 0 bases, with 6 bases separating them. CDR3 nucleotide sequence: TGTGCCAGCAGCTTCGGGAGTAGCAATCAGCCCCAGCATTTT. Its protein is CASSFGSSNQPQHF.

The chain carries TRBV7-2 and TRBJ1-2; 7 nucleotides line up with TRBD1. V lost 5 bases to trimming and J lost 1 base; unmatched junction nucleotides: 7. The CDR3 consists of 15 residues. The germline gives CDR1 SGHTA, CDR2 FQGNSA. This CDR3 is CASSPRTGFNYGYTF. CDR3 coding DNA: TGTGCCAGCAGCCCCCGGACAGGATTTAACTATGGCTACACCTTC.

The chain recombines TRBV7-9 with TRBJ2-1; TRBD1 aligns across 11 bases. The V gene's germline CDR1 is SEHNR and CDR2 FQNEAQ (reference sequence). This CDR3 is 14 amino acids long. The V gene end was trimmed by 4 bases and the J gene end by 6 bases; junction bases not matched to a gene: 2. The CDR3 protein is CASSWGQGGNEQFF. The DNA for the CDR3 is TGTGCCAGCAGCTGGGGACAGGGGGGCAATGAGCAGTTCTTC.

The sample holds one count of this clone. V is TRBV7-6 and J is TRBJ2-2, with D possibly being TRBD2 (6 bases). The CDR3 consists of 16 residues. Looked up from germline, CDR1 is SGHVS and CDR2 is FNYEAQ. The V end was cut by 5 bases, the J end by 4 bases, with 17 bases between. In DNA form, the CDR3 reads TGTGCCAGCAGCAAAGTCGGGGGTCGATCCACCGGGGAGCTGTTTTTT. Protein sequence: CASSKVGGRSTGELFF. Combining the CDR3 with reference TRBV7-6 and TRBJ2-2 gives the whole variable domain GAGVSQSPRYKVTKRGQDVALRCDPISGHVSLYWYRQALGQGPEFLTYFNYEAQQDKSGLPNDRFSAERPEGSISTLTIQRTEQRDSAMYRCASSKVGGRSTGELFFGEGSRLTVL.

Remarks on this clone: Distinct nucleotide sequences in the sample also encode this CDR3. The chain joins TRBV7-3 to TRBJ2-2; D gene ambiguous. The CDR3 is 13 amino acids. Per the germline V gene, CDR1 is SGHTA and CDR2 is FQGTGA. V dropped 4 bases and J dropped 4 bases, with 7 bases sitting between them. The CDR3 loop reads CASSSRVTGELFF. The CDR3 DNA reads as TGTGCCAGCAGCTCTCGGGTCACCGGGGAGCTGTTTTTT.

The chain combines TRBV6-5 with TRBJ1-2; 10 bases match TRBD1. Losses at the gene ends were 6 bases for V and 6 bases for J; bases not matched to a gene: 7. This CDR3 spans 14 amino acids. CDR1 is MNHEY and CDR2 is SVGAGI in the germline V gene. CDR3 loop: CASSAGTGVNGYTF. The CDR3 DNA reads as TGTGCCAGCAGCGCCGGGACAGGGGTAAATGGCTACACCTTC.

This clone was picked up a small number of times. V and J are TRBV6-1 and TRBJ2-7, with 7 bases matching TRBD1. With V trimmed by 8 bases and J by 7 bases, 8 bases remained unmatched. This CDR3 is built from 12 residues. The germline CDR1 and CDR2 sequences are MNHNS and SASEGT. The CDR3 reads CASGSQGWEQYF. CDR3 in DNA: TGTGCCAGCGGGTCACAGGGGTGGGAGCAGTACTTC.

This clone was found a few times. The chain uses TRBV27 and TRBJ2-1; a weak D match, TRBD2 (7 bases). Between the trimmed V and J ends, which lost 4 bases and 7 bases, there was a span of 17 bases. This CDR3 is built from 15 residues. Germline CDR1 MNHEY, CDR2 SMNVEV (reference sequence). CDR3 region: CASSSPGGGGNEQFF. CDR3 coding DNA: TGTGCCAGCAGTTCACCGGGCGGGGGCGGAAATGAGCAGTTCTTC.

J is TRBJ2-7 and V is TRBV5-8; 8 nucleotides line up with TRBD1. The CDR3 runs 15 residues. V gave up 4 bases and J gave up 4 bases; unmatched junction bases: 10. CDR1 SGHTS and CDR2 YDEGEE come from the germline V gene. The CDR3 DNA reads TGTGCCAGCAGCGAGCCGGGACAGGTATTTTACGAGCAGTACTTC. Residues: CASSEPGQVFYEQYF.

This chain uses TRBV27 with TRBJ2-7; D is perhaps TRBD1 (5 bases). Germline V gives CDR1 MNHEY, CDR2 SMNVEV (reference sequence). The CDR3 sequence is 14 residues long. The V end was cut by 5 bases, the J end by 4 bases, with 15 bases between. Here the CDR3 reads CASSPIGVKYEQYF. CDR3 nucleotide sequence: TGTGCCAGCAGTCCCATAGGGGTTAAGTACGAGCAGTACTTC.

The V and J genes are TRBV4-1 and TRBJ1-4; weak D call: TRBD1 (5 bases). Trimming left V 1 base short and J 8 bases short, with 20 bases between. The length of the CDR3 is 17 residues. Germline CDR1 reads MGHRA; CDR2 reads YSYEKL. The CDR3: CASSQGPGSGDREKLFF. The CDR3 DNA reads TGCGCCAGCAGCCAAGGCCCGGGCTCGGGGGATCGGGAAAAACTGTTTTTT.

The chain couples TRBV27 to TRBJ1-1; no clear D gene. The V end lost 7 bases, the J end lost 7 bases, and 13 bases lay between the germline ends. CDR1 is MNHEY and CDR2 is SMNVEV in the germline V gene (reference sequence). This CDR3 region has 12 residues. The CDR3 bases are TGTGCCAGCACGGCGGTAGATGGTGAAGCTTTCTTT. Translated: CASTAVDGEAFF.

In this sample, this clone turned up once. The chain links TRBV28 to TRBJ2-7; 8 bases line up with TRBD1. Germline CDR1 MDHEN, CDR2 SYDVKM. The CDR3 has 17 amino acids. V lost 3 bases and J lost 1; bases outside the gene matches: 11. The CDR3 nucleotides are TGTGCCAGCAGTTTCCCCAGGGGGCACGAGTGGTCCTACGAGCAGTACTTC. Translation gives CASSFPRGHEWSYEQYF.

This sequence joins TRBV27 and TRBJ2-7; no clear D gene. V shed 3 bases and J shed 0 bases, with 9 bases lying between them. CDR3 size: 14 residues. Germline V gives CDR1 MNHEY, CDR2 SMNVEV (reference sequence). CDR3 nucleotide sequence: TGTGCCAGCAGTTTCGAGGCCCCCTCCTACGAGCAGTACTTC. This sequence encodes CASSFEAPSYEQYF.

The chain is built from TRBV28 and TRBJ2-3; D is uncertain. CDR3 size: 14 residues. V lost 4 bases and J lost 1, with 9 bases in between. Germline V lookup: CDR1 MDHEN, CDR2 SYDVKM. CDR3 residues: CASSWSFGTDTQYF. In nucleotides, the CDR3 is TGTGCCAGCAGTTGGAGCTTTGGCACAGATACGCAGTATTTT. The entire variable domain, with the rest obtained from reference TRBV28 and TRBJ2-3, is as follows: DVKVTQSSRYLVKRTGEKVFLECVQDMDHENMFWYRQDPGLGLRLIYFSYDVKMKEKGDIPEGYSVSREKKERFSLILESASTNQTSMYLCASSWSFGTDTQYFGPGTRLTVL.

The gene calls are TRBV7-2 and TRBJ2-7; 7 bases fit TRBD2. In germline, CDR1 is SGHTA, CDR2 FQGNSA. This CDR3 spans 12 amino acids. After removal of 5 bases from V and 9 bases from J, the junction contained 7 bases not matched to a gene. The CDR3 region is CASSEGGIRQYF. The DNA of the CDR3 is TGTGCCAGCAGCGAGGGAGGGATACGGCAGTACTTC.

The chain recombines TRBV5-4 with TRBJ1-1; D may be TRBD1 (6 bases). This CDR3 has 16 amino acids. CDR1 and CDR2 from the germline V gene are SGHNT and YYREEE (reference sequence). V lost 5 bases to trimming and J lost 4 bases, with 21 bases between them. The CDR3, as DNA: TGTGCCAGCAGTGCAAGGGGGGGAACAGGGATCACTGAAGCTTTCTTT. Its translation: CASSARGGTGITEAFF.

For the CDR3, the DNA is TGCGCCAGCAGCCAAGATATAAGGGGTGGAAACACCATATATTTT. This translates into CASSQDIRGGNTIYF. This chain links TRBV4-3 with TRBJ1-3, with D perhaps TRBD1 (5 bases). Trimming took off 0 bases at V and 3 bases at J, with 9 bases between the two ends. This CDR3 comprises 15 residues. CDR1 and CDR2 (germline): LGHNA, YSLEER.

This chain uses TRBV6-5 with TRBJ1-2, with unresolved D. The CDR3 runs 14 residues. Germline V gene sequence: CDR1 MNHEY, CDR2 SVGAGI. With 5 bases removed from V and 0 bases from J, the gap between germline ends came to 10 bases. The CDR3 reads CASSRGGANYGYTF. CDR3 nucleotide sequence: TGTGCCAGCAGTCGGGGAGGAGCTAACTATGGCTACACCTTC.

The V and J genes are TRBV25-1 and TRBJ2-5; maybe TRBD1 (6 bases). The CDR3 spans 13 residues. The V gene's germline CDR1 is MGHDK and CDR2 SYGVNS. V lost 8 bases and J lost 7, with 17 bases in between. The DNA for the CDR3 is TGTGCCAGCGCGGACAGTGGTGGAAGGACCCAGTACTTC. Its translation: CASADSGGRTQYF.

This chain joins TRBV13 and TRBJ1-2; TRBD1 matches 11 bases. V shed 5 bases and J 4 bases; nucleotides not matched to a gene: 3. CDR1 and CDR2 (germline): PRHDT, FYEKMQ (reference sequence). The CDR3 runs to 14 residues. The CDR3 is CASSAGTGGYGYTF. In DNA form, the CDR3 reads TGTGCCAGCAGCGCGGGGACAGGGGGCTATGGCTACACCTTC.

The gene calls are TRBV7-6 and TRBJ2-7; 12 bases map to TRBD2. Germline-derived CDR1 and CDR2 are SGHVS and FNYEAQ. This CDR3 contains 16 residues. J lost 2 bases, V lost 2 bases, and 4 bases had no gene match. The CDR3 sequence is CASSLKTSGSPYEQYF. The DNA of the CDR3 is TGTGCCAGCAGCTTAAAGACTAGCGGGAGTCCCTACGAGCAGTACTTC. The full variable domain, completed using reference TRBV7-6 and TRBJ2-7, is GAGVSQSPRYKVTKRGQDVALRCDPISGHVSLYWYRQALGQGPEFLTYFNYEAQQDKSGLPNDRFSAERPEGSISTLTIQRTEQRDSAMYRCASSLKTSGSPYEQYFGPGTRLTVT.

In this sample, this clone turned up a few times. The chain links TRBV15 to TRBJ1-1; D may be TRBD1 (6 bases). V was shortened by 1 base and J by 4 bases, with 10 bases between the two germline ends. Germline CDR1 LNHNV, CDR2 YYDKDF (reference sequence). The length of the CDR3 is 14 residues. CDR3 in DNA: TGTGCCACCAGCAGAGTCAGGGGCGGCACTGAAGCTTTCTTT. Its translation is CATSRVRGGTEAFF.

V gene TRBV27 combines with J gene TRBJ1-5, with TRBD1 matching 8 bases. The V and J ends lost 5 bases and 2 bases, in that order; junction bases with no gene match: 8. The CDR3 is 16 amino acids. The germline gives CDR1 MNHEY, CDR2 SMNVEV (reference sequence). CDR3: CASSRRQGIGNQPQHF. The CDR3 region has the DNA TGTGCCAGCAGTCGACGACAGGGGATTGGCAATCAGCCCCAGCATTTT.

V usage is TRBV19 and J usage is TRBJ2-7; a possible D gene is TRBD1 (7 bases). Germline lookup yields CDR1 LNHDA and CDR2 SQIVND (reference sequence). The CDR3 has 14 residues. V lost 4 bases and J 2 bases, leaving 12 bases between the germline ends. CDR3 sequence reads: CASSRRGRTYEQYF. The CDR3 coding sequence is TGTGCCAGTAGTAGGAGGGGGCGAACCTACGAGCAGTACTTC.